This T cell receptor beta chain stems from a study of T cells in Graves' hyperthyroidism and ophthalmopathy. Across the whole study: At the time of initial diagnosis and before any treatment, peripheral blood was collected. Regarding the study as a whole: Patients with ophthalmopathy were separated from those with stable hyperthyroidism by a 13 V-J model. Most thyroid clonotypes with frequency above 0.001 were detected in blood.

With V trimmed by 0 bases and J by 12 bases, 13 bases remained unmatched. The CDR3 loop spans 16 amino acids. CDR1 is SGHTA and CDR2 is FQGNSA in the germline V gene. This clonotype was observed at least ten times. Antigen: not known. The authors took PBMCs from 8.5 to 10 ml fresh peripheral blood. RNA transcripts provided the source from which TCR beta CDR3 regions were amplified. The TCR CDR3 first-round RT-PCR relied on the HTBI primer set. Using its own MiXCR run on the multiplex PCR reads, TCRdb lists one record per CDR3 protein. The data show hundreds of thousands of distinct CDR3 sequences, with around 16% seen just once and around an eighth held by the top ten.

The material sequenced was blood. This receptor was taken from a woman between 18 and 30 years old with Graves' hyperthyroidism. This chain links TRBV7-2 with TRBJ1-4; 7 nucleotides match TRBD1. The CDR3 region is CASSLAGTVPMRELFF. The CDR3 DNA reads TGTGCCAGCAGCTTAGCGGGGACAGTCCCCATGCGGGAACTGTTTTTT.